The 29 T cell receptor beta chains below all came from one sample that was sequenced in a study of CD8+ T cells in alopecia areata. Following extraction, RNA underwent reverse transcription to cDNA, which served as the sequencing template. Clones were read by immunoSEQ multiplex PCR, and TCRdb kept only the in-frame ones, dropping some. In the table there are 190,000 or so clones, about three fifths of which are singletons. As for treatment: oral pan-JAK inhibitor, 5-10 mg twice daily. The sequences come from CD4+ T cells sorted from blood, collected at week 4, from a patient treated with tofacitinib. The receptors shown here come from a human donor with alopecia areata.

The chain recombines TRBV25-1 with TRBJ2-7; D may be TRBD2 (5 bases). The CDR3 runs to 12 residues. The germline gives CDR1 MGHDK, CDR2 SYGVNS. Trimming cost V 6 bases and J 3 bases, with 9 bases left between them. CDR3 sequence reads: CASSPGGYEQYF. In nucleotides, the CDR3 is TGTGCCAGCAGCCCCGGAGGCTACGAGCAGTACTTC.

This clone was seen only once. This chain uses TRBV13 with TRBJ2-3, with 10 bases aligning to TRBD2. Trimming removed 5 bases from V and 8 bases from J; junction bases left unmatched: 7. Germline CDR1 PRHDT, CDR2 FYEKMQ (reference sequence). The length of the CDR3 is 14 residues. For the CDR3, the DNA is TGTGCCAGCAGCCCCAGGGAGCGGGGGGGTACGCAGTATTTT. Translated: CASSPRERGGTQYF.

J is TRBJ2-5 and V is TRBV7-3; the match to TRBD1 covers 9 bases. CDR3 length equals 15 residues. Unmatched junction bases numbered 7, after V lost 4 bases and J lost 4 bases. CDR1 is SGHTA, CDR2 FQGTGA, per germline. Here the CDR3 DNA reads TGTGCCAGCAGCTCGTCACAGGGGGCGGGAGAGACCCAGTACTTC. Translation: CASSSSQGAGETQYF.

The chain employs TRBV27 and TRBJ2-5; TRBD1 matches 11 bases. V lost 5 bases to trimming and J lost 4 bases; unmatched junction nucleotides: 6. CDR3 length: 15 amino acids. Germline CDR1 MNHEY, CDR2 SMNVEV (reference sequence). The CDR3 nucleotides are TGTGCCAGCAGTCGTACCGGGACAGGGGGAGAGACCCAGTACTTC. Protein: CASSRTGTGGETQYF.

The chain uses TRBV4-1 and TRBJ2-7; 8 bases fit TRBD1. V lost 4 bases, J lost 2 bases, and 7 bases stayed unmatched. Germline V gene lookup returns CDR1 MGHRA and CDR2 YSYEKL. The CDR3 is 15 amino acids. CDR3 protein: CASSPRTGPPYEQYF. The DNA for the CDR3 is TGCGCCAGCAGCCCGAGGACAGGGCCCCCCTACGAGCAGTACTTC.

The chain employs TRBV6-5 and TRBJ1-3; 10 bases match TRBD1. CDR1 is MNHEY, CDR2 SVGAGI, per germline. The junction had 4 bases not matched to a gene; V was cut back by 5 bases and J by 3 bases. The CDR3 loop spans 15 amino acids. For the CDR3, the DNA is TGTGCCAGCAGTCGGTGGGACAGGGGTGGAAACACCATATATTTT. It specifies CASSRWDRGGNTIYF.

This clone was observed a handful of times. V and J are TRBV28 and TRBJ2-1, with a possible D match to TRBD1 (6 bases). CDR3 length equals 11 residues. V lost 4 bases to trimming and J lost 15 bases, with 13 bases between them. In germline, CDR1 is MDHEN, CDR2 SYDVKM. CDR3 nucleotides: TGTGCCAGCAGTTCCCGCGTAGGGGGGTTCTTC. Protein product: CASSSRVGGFF.

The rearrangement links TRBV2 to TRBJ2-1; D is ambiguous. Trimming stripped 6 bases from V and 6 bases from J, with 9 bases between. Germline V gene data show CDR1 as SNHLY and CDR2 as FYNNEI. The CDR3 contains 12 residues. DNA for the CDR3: TGTGCCAGCAGGTTGAATTCCAATGAGCAGTTCTTC. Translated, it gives CASRLNSNEQFF.

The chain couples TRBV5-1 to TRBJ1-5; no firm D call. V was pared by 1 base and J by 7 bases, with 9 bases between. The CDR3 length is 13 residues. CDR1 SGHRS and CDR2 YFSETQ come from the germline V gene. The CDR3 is CASSLKEGQPQHF. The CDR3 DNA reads TGCGCCAGCAGCTTGAAGGAGGGCCAGCCCCAGCATTTT.

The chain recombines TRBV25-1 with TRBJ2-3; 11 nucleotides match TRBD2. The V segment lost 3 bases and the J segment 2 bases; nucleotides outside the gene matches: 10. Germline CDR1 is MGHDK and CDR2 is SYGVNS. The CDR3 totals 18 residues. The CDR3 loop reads CASSEVLGLAGSTDTQYF. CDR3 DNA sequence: TGTGCCAGCAGTGAGGTATTAGGACTAGCGGGCTCCACAGATACGCAGTATTTT. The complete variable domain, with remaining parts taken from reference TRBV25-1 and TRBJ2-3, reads EADIYQTPRYLVIGTGKKITLECSQTMGHDKMYWYQQDPGMELHLIHYSYGVNSTEKGDLSSESTVSRIRTEHFPLTLESARPSHTSQYLCASSEVLGLAGSTDTQYFGPGTRLTVL.

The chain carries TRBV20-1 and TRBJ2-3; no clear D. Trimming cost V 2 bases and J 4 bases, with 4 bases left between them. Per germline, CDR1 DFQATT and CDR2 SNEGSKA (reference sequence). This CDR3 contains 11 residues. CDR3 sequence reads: CSARPADTQYF. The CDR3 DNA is TGCAGTGCTAGACCGGCAGATACGCAGTATTTT.

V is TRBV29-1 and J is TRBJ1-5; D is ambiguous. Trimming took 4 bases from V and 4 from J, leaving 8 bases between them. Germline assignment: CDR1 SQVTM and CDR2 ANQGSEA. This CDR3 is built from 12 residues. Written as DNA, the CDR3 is TGCAGCGTTGCGGACCGGAATCAGCCCCAGCATTTT. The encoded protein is CSVADRNQPQHF. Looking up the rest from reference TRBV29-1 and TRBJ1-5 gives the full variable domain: SAVISQKPSRDICQRGTSLTIQCQVDSQVTMMFWYRQQPGQSLTLIATANQGSEATYESGFVIDKFPISRPNLTFSTLTVSNMSPEDSSIYLCSVADRNQPQHFGDGTRLSIL.

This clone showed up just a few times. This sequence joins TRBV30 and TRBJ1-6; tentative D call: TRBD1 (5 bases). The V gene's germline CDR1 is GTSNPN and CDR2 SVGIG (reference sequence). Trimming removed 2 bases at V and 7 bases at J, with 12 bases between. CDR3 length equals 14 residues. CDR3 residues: CAWSPPWGNSPLHF. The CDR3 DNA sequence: TGTGCCTGGAGTCCACCGTGGGGGAATTCACCCCTCCACTTT.

This CDR3 is CASSQRWGYTDTQYF. CDR3 sequence (DNA): TGTGCCAGCAGCCAGAGGTGGGGGTACACAGATACGCAGTATTTT. The V call is TRBV7-2, the J call TRBJ2-3; D may be TRBD1 or TRBD2 (5 bases each). CDR3 length: 15 residues. CDR1 and CDR2 from the germline V gene are SGHTA and FQGNSA. The V gene lost 5 bases and the J gene lost 2 bases, with 14 bases spanning the gap.

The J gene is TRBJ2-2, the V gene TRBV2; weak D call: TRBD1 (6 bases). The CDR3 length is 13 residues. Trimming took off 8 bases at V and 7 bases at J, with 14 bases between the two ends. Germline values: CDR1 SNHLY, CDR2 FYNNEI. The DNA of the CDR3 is TGTGCCAGCCTAGGGGCCAGGGGCGGGGAGCTGTTTTTT. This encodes CASLGARGGELFF.

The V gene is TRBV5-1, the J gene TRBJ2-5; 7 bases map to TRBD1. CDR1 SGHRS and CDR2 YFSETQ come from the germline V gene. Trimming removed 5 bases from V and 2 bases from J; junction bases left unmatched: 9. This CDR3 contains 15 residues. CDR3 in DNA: TGCGCCAGCAGATTTGATGTCAGGGGGCAAGAGACCCAGTACTTC. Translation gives CASRFDVRGQETQYF.

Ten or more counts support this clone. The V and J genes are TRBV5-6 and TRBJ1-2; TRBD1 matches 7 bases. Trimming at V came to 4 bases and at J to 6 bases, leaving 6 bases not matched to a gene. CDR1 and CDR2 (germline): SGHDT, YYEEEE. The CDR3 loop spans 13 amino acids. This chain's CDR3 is CASSPPTGDGYTF. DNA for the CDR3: TGTGCCAGCAGCCCTCCTACAGGGGATGGCTACACCTTC.

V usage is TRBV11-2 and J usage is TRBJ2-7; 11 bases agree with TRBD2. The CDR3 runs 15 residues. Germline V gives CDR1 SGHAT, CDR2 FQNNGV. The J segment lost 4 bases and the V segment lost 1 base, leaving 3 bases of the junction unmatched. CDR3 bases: TGTGCCAGCAGCTTAGGCCCTAGCGGGGGGTACGAGCAGTACTTC. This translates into CASSLGPSGGYEQYF.

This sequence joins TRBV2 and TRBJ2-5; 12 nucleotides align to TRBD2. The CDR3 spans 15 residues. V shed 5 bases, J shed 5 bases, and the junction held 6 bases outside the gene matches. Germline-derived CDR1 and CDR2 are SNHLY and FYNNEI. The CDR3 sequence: CASSKTSGGSETQYF. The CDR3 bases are TGTGCCAGCAGTAAGACTAGCGGGGGTTCGGAGACCCAGTACTTC.

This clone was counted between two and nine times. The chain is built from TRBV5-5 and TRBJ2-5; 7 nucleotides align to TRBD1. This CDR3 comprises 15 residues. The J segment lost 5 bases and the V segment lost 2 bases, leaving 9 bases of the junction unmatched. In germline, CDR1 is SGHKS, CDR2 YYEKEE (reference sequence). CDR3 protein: CASSLQGPARETQYF. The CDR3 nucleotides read TGTGCCAGCAGCTTACAGGGGCCGGCTAGGGAGACCCAGTACTTC.

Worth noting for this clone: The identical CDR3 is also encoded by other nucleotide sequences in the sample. The CDR3 protein is CSVERRQNTEAFF. The CDR3 coding sequence is TGCAGCGTTGAGCGGCGCCAGAACACTGAAGCTTTCTTT. The genes are TRBV29-1 and TRBJ1-1, with D uncertain. The germline CDR1 and CDR2 sequences are SQVTM and ANQGSEA. CDR3 length: 13 residues. V lost 3 bases and J 1 base, leaving 9 bases between the germline ends.

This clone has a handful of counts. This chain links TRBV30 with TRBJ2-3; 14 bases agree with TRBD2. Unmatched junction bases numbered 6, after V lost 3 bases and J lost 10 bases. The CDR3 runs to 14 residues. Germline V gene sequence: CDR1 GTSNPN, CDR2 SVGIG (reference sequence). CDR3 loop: CAWRTSGGGMAQYF. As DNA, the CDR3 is TGTGCCTGGAGGACTAGCGGGGGGGGAATGGCGCAGTATTTT. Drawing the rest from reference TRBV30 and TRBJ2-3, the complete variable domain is SQTIHQWPATLVQPVGSPLSLECTVEGTSNPNLYWYRQAAGRGLQLLFYSVGIGQISSEVPQNLSASRPQDRQFILSSKKLLLSDSGFYLCAWRTSGGGMAQYFGPGTRLTVL.

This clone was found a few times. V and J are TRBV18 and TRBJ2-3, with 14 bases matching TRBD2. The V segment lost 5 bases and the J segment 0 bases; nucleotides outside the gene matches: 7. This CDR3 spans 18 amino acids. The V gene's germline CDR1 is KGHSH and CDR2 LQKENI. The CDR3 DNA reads TGTGCCAGCTCAACAGGGACTAGCGGGGGCCTCAGCACAGATACGCAGTATTTT. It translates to CASSTGTSGGLSTDTQYF.

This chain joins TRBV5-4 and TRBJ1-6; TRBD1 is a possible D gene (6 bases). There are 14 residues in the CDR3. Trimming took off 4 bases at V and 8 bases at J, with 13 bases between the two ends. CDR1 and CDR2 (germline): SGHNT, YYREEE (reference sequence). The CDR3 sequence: CASSPRGADSPLHF. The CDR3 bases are TGTGCCAGCAGCCCTAGGGGGGCAGATTCACCCCTCCACTTT.

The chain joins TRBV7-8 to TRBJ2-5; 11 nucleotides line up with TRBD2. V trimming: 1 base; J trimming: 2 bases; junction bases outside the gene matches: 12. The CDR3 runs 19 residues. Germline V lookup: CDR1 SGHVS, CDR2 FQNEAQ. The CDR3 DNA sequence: TGTGCCAGCAGCTTAGGGTTGGGGCTAGCGGGGGGACCACAAGAGACCCAGTACTTC. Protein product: CASSLGLGLAGGPQETQYF.

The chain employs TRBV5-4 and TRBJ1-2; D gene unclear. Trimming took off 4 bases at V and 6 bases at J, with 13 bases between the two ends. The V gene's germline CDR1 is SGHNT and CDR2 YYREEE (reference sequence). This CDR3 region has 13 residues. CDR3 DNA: TGTGCCAGCAGCGACCAAGGGTTGGATGGCTACACCTTC. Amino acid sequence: CASSDQGLDGYTF.

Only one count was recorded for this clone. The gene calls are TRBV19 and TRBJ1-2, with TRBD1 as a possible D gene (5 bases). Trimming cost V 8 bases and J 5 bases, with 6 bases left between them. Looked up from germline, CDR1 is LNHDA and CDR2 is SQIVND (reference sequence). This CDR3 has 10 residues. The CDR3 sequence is CASRGYGYTF. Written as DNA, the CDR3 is TGTGCCAGTCGGGGGTATGGCTACACCTTC.

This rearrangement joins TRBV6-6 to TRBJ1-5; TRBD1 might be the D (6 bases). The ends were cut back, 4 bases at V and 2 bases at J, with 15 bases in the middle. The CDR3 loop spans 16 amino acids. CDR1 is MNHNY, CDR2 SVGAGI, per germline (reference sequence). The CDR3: CASSSPNRQGNQPQHF. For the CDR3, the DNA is TGTGCCAGCAGTTCCCCGAATCGACAGGGCAATCAGCCCCAGCATTTT.

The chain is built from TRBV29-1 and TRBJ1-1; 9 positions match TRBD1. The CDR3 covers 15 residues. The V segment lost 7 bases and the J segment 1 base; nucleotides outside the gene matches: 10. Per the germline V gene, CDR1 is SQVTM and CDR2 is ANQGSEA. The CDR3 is CSARKGQGTNTEAFF. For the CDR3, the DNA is TGCAGCGCTAGAAAGGGACAGGGAACGAACACTGAAGCTTTCTTT.